A single sample is the source of the 26 T cell receptor beta chains below, sequenced in a study of blood T cells in healthy people across ages. The second PCR ran about 6 to 11 cycles with a sample-barcoded 5' primer and J-beta primers. TCRdb re-derived calls from the 5' RACE reads in MiXCR, one entry per CDR3 protein. In the table there are about 1.6 million distinct CDR3 sequences, almost 35% of which are singletons. The sequencing input was blood. The receptors stem from a woman younger than 45 in good health.

This clonotype was seen a handful of times. The chain uses TRBV28 and TRBJ2-4; the D gene is possibly TRBD1 (6 bases). The better agreement between TRBJ2-7 and the DNA end casts doubt on the J call. CDR1 is MDHEN and CDR2 is SYDVKM in the germline V gene. The CDR3 contains 17 residues. The CDR3 DNA follows: TGTGCCAGCAGTTCCGGGCAGGGGTCCCTTTTTTCCGGCGAGCAGTACTTC. Protein product: CASSSGQGSLFSGEQYF.

The chain employs TRBV7-9 and TRBJ2-1; possibly TRBD1 for D (5 bases). The CDR3 runs to 13 residues. Trimming removed 5 bases from V and 5 bases from J, with 10 bases in between. Germline V gene lookup returns CDR1 SEHNR and CDR2 FQNEAQ (reference sequence). CDR3 loop: CASSPGSNNEQFF. The CDR3 nucleotides are TGTGCCAGCAGCCCAGGGTCAAACAATGAGCAGTTCTTC.

The CDR3 coding sequence is TGTGCCAGCATGACCCCTCAGGGAGCTTTCTTT. Translated, it gives CASMTPQGAFF. This chain connects TRBV25-1 to TRBJ1-1, with a possible D match to TRBD1 (5 bases). Trimming shortened V by 7 bases and J by 10 bases, and 13 bases separated the two germline ends. The CDR3 runs 11 residues. Germline V gene sequence: CDR1 MGHDK, CDR2 SYGVNS.

The V gene is TRBV3-1, the J gene TRBJ2-3; no definite D call. The CDR3 contains 16 residues. Per the germline V gene, CDR1 is LGHDT and CDR2 is YNNKEL (reference sequence). V was shortened by 1 base and J by 0 bases, with 11 bases between the two germline ends. The CDR3 sequence is CASSQGTGLSTDTQYF. The CDR3 nucleotides are TGTGCCAGCAGCCAAGGAACTGGCTTGAGCACAGATACGCAGTATTTT.

This clonotype turned up a few times. The chain links TRBV27 to TRBJ2-7; 14 bases are a match to TRBD2. Germline trimming cut 6 bases from V and 7 bases from J; bases unmatched to any gene: 17. The germline V gene has CDR1 MNHEY and CDR2 SMNVEV (reference sequence). The CDR3 sequence is 18 residues long. The CDR3 region is CASSPRTSGGYLIGEQYF. The CDR3 coding sequence is TGTGCCAGCAGCCCTAGGACTAGCGGGGGGTATTTGATAGGGGAGCAGTACTTC.

This clonotype has only a few counts. The genes are TRBV12-3 or TRBV12-4 and TRBJ1-2; D is ambiguous. CDR3 length equals 11 residues. Trimming left V 5 bases short and J 10 bases short, with 11 bases between. Written as DNA, the CDR3 is TGTGCCAGCAGTCGAAACCTTTTCTACACCTTC. Amino acids: CASSRNLFYTF.

The chain is built from TRBV7-4 and TRBJ2-7; D gene unclear. Germline V gives CDR1 SGHVT, CDR2 SQSDAQ. CDR3 length: 14 residues. Between the trimmed V and J ends, which lost 6 bases and 6 bases, there was a span of 18 bases. The CDR3, as DNA: TGTGCCAGCAGTACCCGCCCACCCTACGGCGAGCAGTACTTC. Amino acids: CASSTRPPYGEQYF.

This chain links TRBV27 with TRBJ2-5, with 11 bases that match TRBD1. CDR3 length equals 16 residues. V lost 3 bases, J lost 11 bases, and 14 bases stayed unmatched. Germline V gene lookup returns CDR1 MNHEY and CDR2 SMNVEV (reference sequence). CDR3 sequence: CASSFGDRGARGEQYF. The CDR3 DNA reads as TGTGCCAGCAGTTTTGGGGACAGGGGGGCAAGGGGTGAGCAGTACTTC.

Ten or more counts support this clonotype. This chain joins TRBV10-3 and TRBJ2-7; 10 bases line up with TRBD1. Trimming at V came to 0 bases and at J to 4 bases, leaving 15 bases not matched to a gene. This CDR3 is 19 amino acids long. CDR1 ENHRY and CDR2 SYGVKD come from the germline V gene. CDR3 nucleotide sequence: TGTGCCATCAGTGAGTCGAGTTTAGGGGACAGGGGCCACCTATACGAGCAGTACTTC. Residues: CAISESSLGDRGHLYEQYF.

This chain joins TRBV12-3 or TRBV12-4 and TRBJ2-7; the D is unclear. The V gene lost 6 bases and the J gene lost 7 bases, with 16 bases spanning the gap. This CDR3 region has 13 residues. The CDR3 DNA follows: TGTGCCAGCAGCCCCGGTCCGGGCTTAGAGCAGTACTTC. Encoded protein: CASSPGPGLEQYF.

This clonotype has only a few counts. The chain couples TRBV5-5 to TRBJ2-5; 13 nucleotides agree with TRBD2. The CDR3 has 18 amino acids. The germline V gene encodes CDR1 SGHKS and CDR2 YYEKEE (reference sequence). J was trimmed by 4 bases and V by 4 bases; bases with no gene match: 13. The CDR3 spells CASSPSPGLAGKGETQYF. In DNA, the CDR3 is TGTGCCAGCAGCCCCTCCCCGGGACTAGCGGGAAAAGGAGAGACCCAGTACTTC.

V usage is TRBV7-9 and J usage is TRBJ2-3; 9 bases are a match to TRBD1. Germline-derived CDR1 and CDR2 are SEHNR and FQNEAQ (reference sequence). The CDR3 has 15 residues. Unmatched junction bases numbered 9, after V lost 5 bases and J lost 6 bases. The DNA for the CDR3 is TGTGCCAGCAGCCTCCCACAGGGGGCGCCGGATACGCAGTATTTT. Protein sequence: CASSLPQGAPDTQYF. The entire variable domain, with the rest obtained from reference TRBV7-9 and TRBJ2-3, is as follows: DTGVSQNPRHKITKRGQNVTFRCDPISEHNRLYWYRQTLGQGPEFLTYFQNEAQLEKSRLLSDRFSAERPKGSFSTLEIQRTEQGDSAMYLCASSLPQGAPDTQYFGPGTRLTVL.

This clonotype was recorded a few times. The J gene is TRBJ1-2, the V gene TRBV27; D might be TRBD1 (6 bases). The CDR3 consists of 13 residues. Germline values: CDR1 MNHEY, CDR2 SMNVEV (reference sequence). The V end lost 8 bases, the J end lost 0 bases, and 10 bases lay between the germline ends. For the CDR3, the DNA is TGTGCCAGCGGGACACCCGCTAACTATGGCTACACCTTC. Amino acid sequence: CASGTPANYGYTF.

J is TRBJ1-1 and V is TRBV20-1; possibly TRBD1 for D (5 bases). This CDR3 spans 13 amino acids. The V gene's germline CDR1 is DFQATT and CDR2 SNEGSKA (reference sequence). V lost 3 bases and J lost 5, with 13 bases in between. CDR3 DNA sequence: TGCAGTGCTAGGGGCGAGGGGCCGACTGAAGCTTTCTTT. It specifies CSARGEGPTEAFF.

This clonotype appeared a few times. The V gene is TRBV28, the J gene TRBJ1-1; D perhaps matches TRBD1 (6 bases). Germline V lookup: CDR1 MDHEN, CDR2 SYDVKM. V dropped 5 bases and J dropped 6 bases, with 16 bases sitting between them. The CDR3 totals 14 residues. DNA for the CDR3: TGTGCCAGCAGTCCTCCCTCGACAGGTGCTGAAGCTTTCTTT. Its protein product is CASSPPSTGAEAFF.

A word on this clonotype: A read error may produce the germline difference seen at one junction end. The V and J genes are TRBV20-1 and TRBJ2-3; 15 bases are a match to TRBD2. This CDR3 spans 19 amino acids. Germline CDR1 DFQATT, CDR2 SNEGSKA (reference sequence). DNA of the CDR3: TGCAGTGCTAGAGTTACAGGACTAGCGGGAGGGCCAGGGACAGATACCCAGTATTTT. Translation gives CSARVTGLAGGPGTDTQYF.

This chain links TRBV29-1 with TRBJ2-1; weak D call: TRBD2 (5 bases). Germline-derived CDR1 and CDR2 are SQVTM and ANQGSEA. CDR3 length equals 15 residues. Trimming shortened V by 0 bases and J by 2 bases, and 11 bases separated the two germline ends. The CDR3 DNA follows: TGCAGCGTTGAAGATGGGAGAGGGACCTACAATGAGCAGTTCTTC. Amino acids: CSVEDGRGTYNEQFF.

The table lists this clonotype with many counts. V is TRBV2 and J is TRBJ2-7; TRBD2 aligns across 11 bases. This CDR3 is built from 13 residues. The junction had 1 base not matched to a gene; V was cut back by 6 bases and J by 3 bases. CDR1 SNHLY and CDR2 FYNNEI come from the germline V gene. The CDR3 nucleotides read TGTGCCAGCAGCGGACTAGCGGGCTACGAGCAGTACTTC. Translated: CASSGLAGYEQYF.

The V call is TRBV27, the J call TRBJ1-5; 8 nucleotides line up with TRBD1. Germline CDR1 MNHEY, CDR2 SMNVEV (reference sequence). The CDR3 totals 14 residues. Trimming took 5 bases from V and 6 from J; bases not matched to a gene: 6. The CDR3, as DNA: TGTGCCAGCAGTATCGGACAGGGTGGTCAGCCCCAGCATTTT. Its protein is CASSIGQGGQPQHF.

This chain uses TRBV5-1 with TRBJ1-4, with D possibly TRBD1 on 5 matching bases. Trimming removed 1 base at V and 3 bases at J, with 10 bases between. This CDR3 region has 15 residues. CDR1 and CDR2 (germline): SGHRS, YFSETQ. The DNA of the CDR3 is TGCGCCAGCAGCTTGTGGGGGATGGCTAATGAAAAACTGTTTTTT. Its translation is CASSLWGMANEKLFF.

This clonotype was found many times. The chain joins TRBV7-2 to TRBJ2-5; 10 bases are shared with TRBD1. CDR3 length equals 17 residues. V gave up 5 bases and J gave up 4 bases; unmatched junction bases: 13. CDR1 and CDR2 (germline): SGHTA, FQGNSA. CDR3: CASSPYFSWTGGETQYF. The CDR3 DNA reads TGTGCCAGCAGCCCTTACTTCTCATGGACAGGGGGAGAGACCCAGTACTTC.

This clonotype appeared a few times. V gene TRBV5-6 combines with J gene TRBJ2-7; possibly TRBD2 for D (5 bases). CDR1 SGHDT and CDR2 YYEEEE come from the germline V gene. CDR3 length: 13 residues. V lost 2 bases and J lost 6, with 12 bases in between. DNA of the CDR3: TGTGCCAGCAGCTTTAGTGGAGGCGTCGAGCAGTACTTC. Its translation is CASSFSGGVEQYF.

The V and J genes are TRBV7-2 and TRBJ1-1; 8 bases fit TRBD1. The V gene end was trimmed by 1 base and the J gene end by 5 bases; junction bases not matched to a gene: 15. Germline loops: CDR1 SGHTA, CDR2 FQGNSA. There are 18 residues in the CDR3. The CDR3 reads CASSLVWALRGRGTEAFF. DNA for the CDR3: TGTGCCAGCAGCTTAGTATGGGCCCTCAGGGGGCGCGGGACTGAAGCTTTCTTT.

This clonotype was seen a single time. At one end, the junction sequence differs from germline, possibly due to a read error. V usage is TRBV10-3 and J usage is TRBJ2-7; D remains unclear. Germline V CDR1 and CDR2: ENHRY, SYGVKD. The CDR3 is 12 residues long. CDR3 bases: TGTGGCATCGGCCGGACGGACTACGAGCAGTACTTC. Its protein is CGIGRTDYEQYF.

This clonotype is a singleton in its sample. The chain recombines TRBV10-3 with TRBJ2-1, with TRBD2 matching over 11 bases. Germline loops: CDR1 ENHRY, CDR2 SYGVKD. CDR3 length equals 15 residues. Losses at the gene ends were 9 bases for V and 2 bases for J; bases not matched to a gene: 6. The CDR3 DNA is TGTGCCATTCGGACTAGCGGGTTAACCTACAATGAGCAGTTCTTC. Residues: CAIRTSGLTYNEQFF.

A remark on this clonotype: This could be a read error, since a much larger clone is one nucleotide away. V is TRBV20-1 and J is TRBJ2-7, with TRBD2 identical over 8 bases. Germline CDR1 and CDR2: DFQATT and SNEGSKA (reference sequence). The CDR3 has 12 residues. After removal of 5 bases from V and 5 bases from J, the junction contained 5 bases not matched to a gene. The CDR3 nucleotides read TGCAGTGCTTGCCAGCGGGAGAACGAGCAGTACTTC. Its translation is CSACQRENEQYF.